The 5 T cell receptor beta chains below were found in one sample sequenced in a study of beta chain features in type 1 diabetes listed by TCRdb under 2018. Receptors were amplified or captured by the immunoSEQ multiplex PCR assay. The entire amount of isolated RNA was reverse transcribed using the High Capacity cDNA Reverse Transcription Kit, so the sequenced TCRB transcripts were expressed ones. TCRdb provides this immuneACCESS table in a form limited to in-frame rearrangements. Some clones are lacking; in checked studies, under half of them reflect an unresolved V gene, and why the rest are absent is not known. Recorded for this sample are about 15,000 clones; around two fifths of them occurred a single time. The ten largest clones add up to over 0.45% of the sample. Specimen: stem cell memory CD4+ T cells from blood. What this sample's cell subset or site label stands for: stem cell-like memory CD4+ T cells. The source is a woman between 40 and 55 years old in good health.

This clone occurred a few times. The chain employs TRBV5-6 and TRBJ2-7, with 8 positions matching TRBD1. The CDR3 totals 14 residues. Germline V CDR1 and CDR2: SGHDT, YYEEEE. Losses at the gene ends were 1 base for V and 3 bases for J; bases not matched to a gene: 3. CDR3 coding DNA: TGTGCCAGCAGCTTGCAGGGGGCCAGCTACGAGCAGTACTTC. It codes for CASSLQGASYEQYF. The full variable domain, with the rest looked up from reference TRBV5-6 and TRBJ2-7, is DAGVTQSPTHLIKTRGQQVTLRCSPKSGHDTVSWYQQALGQGPQFIFQYYEEEERQRGNFPDRFSGHQFPNYSSELNVNALLLGDSALYLCASSLQGASYEQYFGPGTRLTVT.

This rearrangement joins TRBV7-9 to TRBJ2-7; a possible D gene is TRBD1 (7 bases). The CDR3 is made up of 15 amino acids. Germline CDR1 SEHNR, CDR2 FQNEAQ (reference sequence). The V gene lost 5 bases and the J gene lost 6 bases, with 20 bases spanning the gap. The CDR3, as DNA: TGTGCCAGCAGCGACGAGGGCAGGGGGGACCGCGAGCAGTACTTC. Its protein product is CASSDEGRGDREQYF.

V usage is TRBV19 and J usage is TRBJ1-2, with TRBD1 identical over 7 bases. V lost 7 bases and J lost 6; bases outside the gene matches: 8. This CDR3 is built from 13 residues. Germline values: CDR1 LNHDA, CDR2 SQIVND (reference sequence). CDR3 sequence reads: CASNSDRAHGYTF. The CDR3 nucleotides read TGTGCCAGTAATTCCGACAGGGCTCATGGCTACACCTTC.

The rearrangement uses TRBV6-1 and TRBJ1-2; no definite D call. CDR1 is MNHNS and CDR2 is SASEGT in the germline V gene. The CDR3 runs 13 residues. Trimming pared 2 bases from V and 4 bases from J, leaving 8 bases between. The CDR3 loop is CASSEHSGYGYTF. The CDR3 coding sequence is TGTGCCAGCAGTGAACACAGCGGCTATGGCTACACCTTC.

This clone was seen a handful of times. The chain links TRBV6-1 to TRBJ2-2; TRBD2 matches 10 bases. V lost 4 bases, J lost 4 bases, and 6 bases stayed unmatched. The CDR3 extends over 16 amino acids. The germline gives CDR1 MNHNS, CDR2 SASEGT. The CDR3 sequence is CASSVTSGVGTGELFF. The CDR3 bases are TGTGCCAGCAGTGTAACTAGCGGGGTGGGCACCGGGGAGCTGTTTTTT.